Below are 22 T cell receptor beta chains sequenced from a single sample in a study of T-cell reconstitution after alpha-beta-depleted transplantation in children. As it was prepared, the TCRbeta library received unique molecular identifiers. TCRdb called the PCR reads again in MiXCR, with one record for every CDR3 protein. The top ten hold about 47% of the sample, which has 60,000 to 100,000 distinct CDR3 sequences, roughly 18% seen once. This sample comprised PBMCs, mostly from graft donor cells, obtained 360 days after TCRalphabeta/CD19-depleted stem cell transplant. These receptors were obtained from a male patient aged 2-10 years who had a stem cell transplant for acute lymphoblastic leukemia, so the T cells may come from the graft donor.

This clonotype was seen more than once but under ten times. The chain uses TRBV20-1 and TRBJ2-2; D is undetermined. Germline-derived CDR1 and CDR2 are DFQATT and SNEGSKA (reference sequence). Trimming removed 5 bases at V and 8 bases at J, with 15 bases between. The CDR3 has 13 residues. In nucleotides, the CDR3 is TGCAGTGCTCCGGGCTTAGCCAAAGGGGAGCTGTTTTTT. Translation gives CSAPGLAKGELFF.

The chain carries TRBV5-1 and TRBJ2-2, with unresolved D. Looked up from germline, CDR1 is SGHRS and CDR2 is YFSETQ. Trimming took off 1 base at V and 6 bases at J, with 7 bases between the two ends. CDR3 length: 13 amino acids. DNA for the CDR3: TGCGCCAGCAGCTTGCGGCAATCCGGGGAGCTGTTTTTT. It is translated as CASSLRQSGELFF.

In its sample, this clonotype was seen a few times. This chain connects TRBV27 to TRBJ1-3; D remains ambiguous. The CDR3 covers 16 residues. Germline CDR1 is MNHEY and CDR2 is SMNVEV (reference sequence). With 2 bases removed from V and 0 bases from J, the gap between germline ends came to 11 bases. CDR3 residues: CASSLRRPSSGNTIYF. The CDR3 region has the DNA TGTGCCAGCAGTTTAAGGCGGCCGAGCTCTGGAAACACCATATATTTT.

The chain carries TRBV24-1 and TRBJ2-1, with D perhaps TRBD1 or TRBD2 (5 bases each). Germline CDR1 reads KGHDR; CDR2 reads SFDVKD. Trimming took 3 bases from V and 0 from J, leaving 11 bases between them. The CDR3 has 16 amino acids. The chain's CDR3 is CATSDRDVSSYNEQFF. CDR3 nucleotide sequence: TGTGCCACCAGTGATAGGGACGTGAGCTCCTACAATGAGCAGTTCTTC.

V gene TRBV6-5 combines with J gene TRBJ2-1, with 10 bases identical to TRBD2. Germline trimming cut 1 base from V and 7 bases from J; bases unmatched to any gene: 10. Germline CDR1 and CDR2: MNHEY and SVGAGI. CDR3 length: 17 amino acids. CDR3 in DNA: TGTGCCAGCAGTTACTGGGGGAGCGGGAGGGCCGGTAATGAGCAGTTCTTC. Translated, it gives CASSYWGSGRAGNEQFF.

The CDR3 reads CASSLRGQGTEAFF. As DNA, the CDR3 is TGTGCCAGCAGCCTCCGGGGCCAGGGCACTGAAGCTTTCTTT. V gene TRBV14 combines with J gene TRBJ1-1, with a tentative D call TRBD1 (5 bases). CDR1 is SGHDN, CDR2 FVKESK, per germline. The CDR3 has 14 amino acids. The V and J ends lost 4 bases and 4 bases respectively, with 13 bases between them.

Only a few counts were recorded for this clonotype. V and J are TRBV14 and TRBJ2-3; 15 bases line up with TRBD2. Germline CDR1 is SGHDN and CDR2 is FVKESK. The CDR3 has 15 residues. With 5 bases clipped from V and 8 bases from J, the junction kept 5 bases outside the gene matches. The CDR3 here is CASSLGLAGGGTQYF. For the CDR3, the DNA is TGTGCCAGCAGCTTGGGACTAGCGGGAGGAGGTACGCAGTATTTT.

The J gene is TRBJ2-3, the V gene TRBV9, with D uncertain. The CDR3 contains 15 residues. From germline, CDR1 is SGDLS and CDR2 YYNGEE. Trimming left V 0 bases short and J 2 bases short, with 10 bases between. Here the CDR3 reads CASSVGEVDTDTQYF. The CDR3 nucleotides read TGTGCCAGCAGCGTAGGCGAGGTGGACACAGATACGCAGTATTTT.

This clonotype was counted between two and nine times. The CDR3 nucleotides are TGCGCCAGCAGCTTGGGGGGACGATATAATTCACCCCTCCACTTT. Residues: CASSLGGRYNSPLHF. The chain employs TRBV5-1 and TRBJ1-6, with a possible D match to TRBD1 (5 bases). V shed 0 bases and J shed 4 bases, with 8 bases lying between them. Germline CDR1 is SGHRS and CDR2 is YFSETQ. The CDR3 extends over 15 amino acids.

Only a few counts were recorded for this clonotype. The V gene is TRBV7-9, the J gene TRBJ2-1; D is uncertain. CDR3 length: 12 amino acids. V lost 5 bases, J lost 12 bases, and 14 bases lay in between. Per germline, CDR1 SEHNR and CDR2 FQNEAQ (reference sequence). As DNA, the CDR3 is TGTGCCAGCAGCCCGATAAGTTATGGGCAGTTCTTC. It codes for CASSPISYGQFF.

The rearrangement links TRBV15 to TRBJ2-2; unclear D gene. There are 13 residues in the CDR3. Trimming cost V 3 bases and J 3 bases, with 5 bases left between them. The germline CDR1 and CDR2 sequences are LNHNV and YYDKDF (reference sequence). The chain's CDR3 is CATSSHYTGELFF. As DNA, the CDR3 is TGTGCCACCAGCAGTCACTACACCGGGGAGCTGTTTTTT.

This chain uses TRBV10-3 with TRBJ2-7, with 8 bases that match TRBD2. This CDR3 region has 14 residues. CDR1 is ENHRY and CDR2 is SYGVKD in the germline V gene. The ends lost 6 bases at V and 2 bases at J; junction bases unmatched: 6. This chain's CDR3 is CAISPGLGAYEQYF. CDR3 nucleotide sequence: TGTGCCATCAGCCCGGGACTAGGTGCCTACGAGCAGTACTTC.

V is TRBV4-1 and J is TRBJ2-1, with 15 bases identical to TRBD2. The CDR3 is 22 residues long. J gave up 3 bases and V 2 bases, and 17 bases lay outside the gene matches. Germline V gene sequence: CDR1 MGHRA, CDR2 YSYEKL. The CDR3 DNA reads as TGCGCCAGCAGCCAAAGTCCTTTGGGACTAGCGGGAGGTCCATTACTCTACAATGAGCAGTTCTTC. This translates into CASSQSPLGLAGGPLLYNEQFF.

The rearrangement uses TRBV3-1 and TRBJ2-1, with D maybe TRBD2 (6 bases). The CDR3 length is 14 residues. Germline V gene data show CDR1 as LGHDT and CDR2 as YNNKEL (reference sequence). V lost 4 bases, J lost 4 bases, and 11 bases lay in between. CDR3 sequence reads: CASSRLGLYNEQFF. The CDR3 coding sequence is TGTGCCAGCAGCCGACTAGGGCTTTACAATGAGCAGTTCTTC.

This clonotype was counted ten times or more. The chain couples TRBV7-9 to TRBJ1-1; D ambiguous. Germline values: CDR1 SEHNR, CDR2 FQNEAQ (reference sequence). Deletions cut 5 bases from V and 1 base from J, with 8 bases between. The length of the CDR3 is 13 residues. CDR3 region: CASSPRWNTEAFF. DNA of the CDR3: TGTGCCAGCAGCCCCCGATGGAACACTGAAGCTTTCTTT.

This clonotype has a handful of counts. The V gene is TRBV2, the J gene TRBJ2-1; D is unclear. This CDR3 spans 15 amino acids. Trimming pared 7 bases from V and 2 bases from J, leaving 15 bases between. CDR1 is SNHLY and CDR2 is FYNNEI in the germline V gene. The CDR3 DNA sequence: TGTGCCAGCAACCGGCGGCTAACTACCTACAATGAGCAGTTCTTC. It is translated as CASNRRLTTYNEQFF.

This chain joins TRBV5-1 and TRBJ1-1; tentative D call: TRBD1 (6 bases). Trimming pared 3 bases from V and 0 bases from J, leaving 18 bases between. Germline V gives CDR1 SGHRS, CDR2 YFSETQ. The CDR3 loop spans 17 amino acids. Here the CDR3 DNA reads TGCGCCAGCAGCTCCCCTAAGACCGGGACAATGAACACTGAAGCTTTCTTT. Encoded protein: CASSSPKTGTMNTEAFF.

The CDR3 loop reads CASSGWSGGPRYEQYF. Here the CDR3 DNA reads TGTGCCAGCAGTGGTTGGTCGGGAGGGCCGAGGTACGAGCAGTACTTC. The chain carries TRBV6-1 and TRBJ2-7; 8 bases are a match to TRBD2. There are 16 residues in the CDR3. The V segment lost 4 bases and the J segment 4 bases; nucleotides outside the gene matches: 12. Germline CDR1 MNHNS, CDR2 SASEGT.

V gene TRBV25-1 combines with J gene TRBJ2-7; D unresolved. Trimming stripped 10 bases from V and 3 bases from J, with 16 bases between. This CDR3 is 13 amino acids long. Germline loops: CDR1 MGHDK, CDR2 SYGVNS. The CDR3 sequence: CAMSTGPLYEQYF. CDR3 bases: TGTGCCATGAGCACCGGGCCACTCTACGAGCAGTACTTC.

This clonotype was recorded many times. This chain joins TRBV7-9 and TRBJ2-3, with 10 bases fitting TRBD2. Germline CDR1 and CDR2: SEHNR and FQNEAQ (reference sequence). The J segment lost 8 bases and the V segment lost 5 bases, leaving 4 bases of the junction unmatched. The CDR3 is 13 residues long. CDR3 coding DNA: TGTGCCAGCAGCCTCGGGACTAGCGCTACGCAGTATTTT. Translating gives CASSLGTSATQYF.

This clonotype was observed a few times. The chain is built from TRBV4-1 and TRBJ2-7; weak D call: TRBD1 (5 bases). Germline V gene data show CDR1 as MGHRA and CDR2 as YSYEKL. The CDR3 has 14 amino acids. The V end was cut by 1 base, the J end by 4 bases, with 11 bases between. This CDR3 reads CASSQAQGVYEQYF. CDR3 in DNA: TGCGCCAGCAGCCAAGCCCAGGGCGTGTACGAGCAGTACTTC.

The chain links TRBV20-1 to TRBJ2-4; TRBD2 aligns across 10 bases. After removal of 1 base from V and 0 bases from J, the junction contained 15 bases not matched to a gene. This CDR3 region has 20 residues. Germline-derived CDR1 and CDR2 are DFQATT and SNEGSKA (reference sequence). The CDR3 DNA follows: TGCAGTGCTAGAGCTGCCCAGTGGGCTAGCGGGAGTGTAGCCAAAAACATTCAGTACTTC. This translates into CSARAAQWASGSVAKNIQYF.